The entry below describes one T cell receptor (beta chain). Its antigen is still unknown. The CDR3 consists of 15 residues. Germline CDR1 and CDR2: SNHLY and FYNNEI. Trimming pared 3 bases from V and 5 bases from J, leaving 17 bases between. The data belong to a study of ipilimumab plus nivolumab after autologous stem cell transplantation. Study-wide findings and caveats: Per the authors, repertoire, Treg and microbiota data justify further study.

Through week 26, nivolumab 3 mg/kg IV was given weeks 1, 4, 7, 10, then biweekly. Measured with immunoSEQ multiplex PCR; TCRdb has only the in-frame clones, and not every one. Altogether some 25,000 clones are present, about 86% being singletons, with the ten largest covering less than 5.5%. Here the sequenced sample was PBMCs, taken in a trial of ipilimumab plus nivolumab as post-transplant consolidation. This TCR derives from a male donor with diffuse large B-cell lymphoma. The chain has TRBV2 and TRBJ2-7, with a possible D match to TRBD1 (5 bases). CDR3 coding DNA: TGTGCCAGCAGTGACCCCCGGCAGGGTATCCACGAGCAGTACTTC. The encoded protein is CASSDPRQGIHEQYF.